This entry lists 15 T cell receptor beta chains sequenced from one sample in a study of cytomegalovirus exposure and HLA in healthy donors. TCRdb keeps only in-frame clones here, not all; method: immunoSEQ multiplex PCR. Among about 240,000 clones listed, 86% were seen once. The material sequenced was PBMCs. The origin of the receptors is a woman aged 30 to 39 in good health and CMV-seropositive.

CDR3 in DNA: TGCAGCGTTGGGAGCGGGGGGAAAGAGACCCAGTACTTC. It codes for CSVGSGGKETQYF. The rearrangement uses TRBV29-1 and TRBJ2-5; 9 bases map to TRBD2. J was trimmed by 3 bases and V by 4 bases; bases with no gene match: 3. The CDR3 is made up of 13 amino acids. Germline lookup yields CDR1 SQVTM and CDR2 ANQGSEA.

The chain's CDR3 is CAISDFGTHGNTIYF. The CDR3 DNA follows: TGTGCCATCAGTGACTTCGGGACACATGGAAACACCATATATTTT. The chain carries TRBV10-3 and TRBJ1-3; the D gene is possibly TRBD1 (6 bases). V lost 3 bases, J lost 3 bases, and 12 bases lay in between. Germline V gene data show CDR1 as ENHRY and CDR2 as SYGVKD. CDR3 length equals 15 residues.

V usage is TRBV4-2 and J usage is TRBJ1-1, with 8 bases aligning to TRBD1. The length of the CDR3 is 15 residues. The trim removed 1 base at V and 1 base at J, leaving 2 bases unmatched. The germline gives CDR1 LGHNA, CDR2 YNFKEQ. CDR3 bases: TGTGCCAGCAGCCAAGGAGACAGGGGGAACACTGAAGCTTTCTTT. Translation: CASSQGDRGNTEAFF.

This clone occurred many times. The DNA for the CDR3 is TGTGCCAGCAGCCCCGACTCGGGAGGCACAGATACGCAGTATTTT. This gives the protein CASSPDSGGTDTQYF. The rearrangement joins TRBV7-2 to TRBJ2-3; D is possibly TRBD2 (6 bases). This CDR3 comprises 15 residues. Germline assignment: CDR1 SGHTA and CDR2 FQGNSA. Trimming removed 5 bases from V and 1 base from J, with 13 bases in between. The variable domain in full, completed from reference TRBV7-2 and TRBJ2-3, reads GAGVSQSPSNKVTEKGKDVELRCDPISGHTALYWYRQSLGQGLEFLIYFQGNSAPDKSGLPSDRFSAERTGGSVSTLTIQRTQQEDSAVYLCASSPDSGGTDTQYFGPGTRLTVL.

This clone came up once. The rearrangement joins TRBV7-2 to TRBJ2-7, with 8 bases lining up with TRBD1. Germline CDR1 SGHTA, CDR2 FQGNSA. V was clipped by 1 base and J by 3 bases; unmatched bases: 5. This CDR3 has 15 residues. CDR3: CASSLDRGSFYEQYF. CDR3 bases: TGTGCCAGCAGCTTAGACAGGGGGAGCTTCTACGAGCAGTACTTC.

This sequence joins TRBV27 and TRBJ2-7; 9 positions agree with TRBD1. V lost 6 bases to trimming and J lost 5 bases; unmatched junction nucleotides: 8. Germline V gene sequence: CDR1 MNHEY, CDR2 SMNVEV (reference sequence). The CDR3 length is 14 residues. CDR3 loop: CASSLQGAFDEQYF. The CDR3, as DNA: TGTGCCAGCAGCCTACAGGGGGCATTTGACGAGCAGTACTTC.

The V gene is TRBV5-1, the J gene TRBJ2-7; no reliable D call. The V end was cut by 0 bases, the J end by 2 bases, with 6 bases between. Per germline, CDR1 SGHRS and CDR2 YFSETQ. The CDR3 consists of 13 residues. In DNA, the CDR3 is TGCGCCAGCAGCTTGGCAGTGACCTACGAGCAGTACTTC. It translates to CASSLAVTYEQYF.

The chain links TRBV27 to TRBJ2-3; D is uncertain. This CDR3 contains 15 residues. Germline CDR1 is MNHEY and CDR2 is SMNVEV (reference sequence). Trimming pared 6 bases from V and 1 base from J, leaving 14 bases between. DNA for the CDR3: TGTGCCAGCAGCCTCGGAGAGCTCGGCACAGATACGCAGTATTTT. It translates to CASSLGELGTDTQYF.

The chain carries TRBV4-1 and TRBJ1-1; D remains ambiguous. Germline CDR1 and CDR2: MGHRA and YSYEKL. This CDR3 is built from 14 residues. V was trimmed by 6 bases and J by 1 base, leaving 12 bases between them. As DNA, the CDR3 is TGCGCCAGCAGAGCCAGTAGCCAGAACACTGAAGCTTTCTTT. Protein: CASRASSQNTEAFF.

The rearrangement joins TRBV14 to TRBJ1-1, with TRBD1 identical over 9 bases. After removal of 2 bases from V and 11 bases from J, the junction contained 12 bases not matched to a gene. The CDR3 runs 15 residues. CDR1 is SGHDN and CDR2 is FVKESK in the germline V gene. The CDR3 region is CASSQLNTGTGFAFF. CDR3 nucleotides: TGTGCCAGCAGCCAACTTAATACCGGGACAGGGTTTGCTTTCTTT.

The gene calls are TRBV27 and TRBJ2-1; 11 bases agree with TRBD2. Losses at the gene ends were 5 bases for V and 7 bases for J; bases not matched to a gene: 7. Germline CDR1 MNHEY, CDR2 SMNVEV (reference sequence). The CDR3 has 15 residues. The CDR3 DNA is TGTGCCAGCAGTATACTAGCGGGAGCGGCTAATGAGCAGTTCTTC. This gives the protein CASSILAGAANEQFF.

The chain uses TRBV5-6 and TRBJ1-1; 7 bases line up with TRBD1. This CDR3 is built from 15 residues. The trim removed 3 bases at V and 1 base at J, leaving 6 bases unmatched. Per the germline V gene, CDR1 is SGHDT and CDR2 is YYEEEE. The CDR3 protein is CASSYLDRENTEAFF. CDR3 in DNA: TGTGCCAGCAGCTACCTAGACAGGGAGAACACTGAAGCTTTCTTT.

The CDR3 region has the DNA TGTGCCAGTAGTCCCCGGGACTTATCCTACAATGAGCAGTTCTTC. It specifies CASSPRDLSYNEQFF. This chain links TRBV19 with TRBJ2-1; D is possibly TRBD2 (6 bases). The V end was cut by 5 bases, the J end by 1 base, with 12 bases between. Germline loops: CDR1 LNHDA, CDR2 SQIVND (reference sequence). The CDR3 contains 15 residues. Looking up the rest from reference TRBV19 and TRBJ2-1 gives the full variable domain: DGGITQSPKYLFRKEGQNVTLSCEQNLNHDAMYWYRQDPGQGLRLIYYSQIVNDFQKGDIAEGYSVSREKKESFPLTVTSAQKNPTAFYLCASSPRDLSYNEQFFGPGTRLTVL.

The chain couples TRBV15 to TRBJ2-2; D remains unclear. The germline V gene encodes CDR1 LNHNV and CDR2 YYDKDF (reference sequence). V shed 5 bases and J shed 8 bases, with 15 bases lying between them. The CDR3 has 14 amino acids. CDR3 sequence reads: CATSSQMVAGELFF. In DNA, the CDR3 is TGTGCCACCAGCTCCCAAATGGTAGCTGGGGAGCTGTTTTTT. Based on the CDR3 plus reference TRBV15 and TRBJ2-2, the full variable domain is DAMVIQNPRYQVTQFGKPVTLSCSQTLNHNVMYWYQQKSSQAPKLLFHYYDKDFNNEADTPDNFQSRRPNTSFCFLDIRSPGLGDTAMYLCATSSQMVAGELFFGEGSRLTVL.

The chain employs TRBV5-1 and TRBJ2-7, with 7 bases fitting TRBD2. The CDR3 consists of 20 residues. J gave up 5 bases and V 0 bases, and 23 bases lay outside the gene matches. From germline, CDR1 is SGHRS and CDR2 YFSETQ. In DNA, the CDR3 is TGCGCCAGCAGCTTGGCCAAGATCGGGGAGGGCCCTTACTCCCCTGACGAGCAGTACTTC. This codes for CASSLAKIGEGPYSPDEQYF.